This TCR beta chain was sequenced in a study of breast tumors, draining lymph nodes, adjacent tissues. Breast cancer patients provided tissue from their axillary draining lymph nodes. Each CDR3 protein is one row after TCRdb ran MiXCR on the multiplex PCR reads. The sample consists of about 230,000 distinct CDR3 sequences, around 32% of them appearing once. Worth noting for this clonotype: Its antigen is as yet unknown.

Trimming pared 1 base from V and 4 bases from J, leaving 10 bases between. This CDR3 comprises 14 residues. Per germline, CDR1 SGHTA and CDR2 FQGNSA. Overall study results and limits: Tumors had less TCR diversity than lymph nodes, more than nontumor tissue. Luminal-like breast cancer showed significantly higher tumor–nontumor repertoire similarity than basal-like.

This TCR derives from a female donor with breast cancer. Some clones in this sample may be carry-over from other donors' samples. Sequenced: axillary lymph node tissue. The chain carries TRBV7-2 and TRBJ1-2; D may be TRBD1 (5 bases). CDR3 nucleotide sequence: TGTGCCAGCAGCTTAGAGGGGATTGCCTATGGCTACACCTTC. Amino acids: CASSLEGIAYGYTF.